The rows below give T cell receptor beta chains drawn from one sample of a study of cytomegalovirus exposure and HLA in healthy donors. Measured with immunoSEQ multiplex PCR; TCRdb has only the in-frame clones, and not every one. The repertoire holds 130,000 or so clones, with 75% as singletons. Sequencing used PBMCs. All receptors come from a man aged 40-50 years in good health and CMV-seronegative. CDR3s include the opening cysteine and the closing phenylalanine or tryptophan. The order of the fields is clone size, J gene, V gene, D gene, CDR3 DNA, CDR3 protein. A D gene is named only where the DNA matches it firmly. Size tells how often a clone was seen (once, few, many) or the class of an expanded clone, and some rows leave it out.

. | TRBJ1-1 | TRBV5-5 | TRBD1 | TGTGCCAGCAGCTTGTATCGACCCGGGACAGAGAACACTGAAGCTTTCTTT | CASSLYRPGTENTEAFF
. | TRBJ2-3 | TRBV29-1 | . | TGCAGCGCCTCTAAAAAAGGGGGGGGAACAGATACGCAGTATTTT | CSASKKGGGTDTQYF
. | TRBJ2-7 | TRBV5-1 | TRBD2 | TGCGCCAGCAGCTTGGGTAGCGGGGGATCGTACGAGCAGTACTTC | CASSLGSGGSYEQYF
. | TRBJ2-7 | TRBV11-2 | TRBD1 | TGTGCCAGCAGCTTGAGACAGGGGTTTTACGAGCAGTACTTC | CASSLRQGFYEQYF
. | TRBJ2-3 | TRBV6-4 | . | TGTGCCAGCAGCCCGGACTGGGGCACAGATACGCAGTATTTT | CASSPDWGTDTQYF
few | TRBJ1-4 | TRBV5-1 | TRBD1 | TGCGCCAGCAGCTTGGGACCCATTTGGACAGGCCCCCTTAATGAAAAACTGTTTTTT | CASSLGPIWTGPLNEKLFF
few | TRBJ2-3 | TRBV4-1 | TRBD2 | TGCGCCAGCAGCCAACTAGCGGGGGGGGGTGATACGCAGTATTTT | CASSQLAGGGDTQYF
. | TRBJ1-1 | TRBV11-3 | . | TGTGCCAGCAGCTTAGGGTCAGGGAACACTGAAGCTTTCTTT | CASSLGSGNTEAFF
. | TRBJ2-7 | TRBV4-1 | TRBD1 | TGCGCCAGCAGCCAGGGACAGGGTGATGGGTACGAGCAGTACTTC | CASSQGQGDGYEQYF
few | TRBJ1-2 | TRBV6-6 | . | TGTGCCAGCAGTTCCCCTTTGGGTTGGGAGGGCTACACCTTC | CASSSPLGWEGYTF
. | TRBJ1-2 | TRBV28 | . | TGTGCCAGCAGTTCACAGGGTGGATATGGCTACACCTTC | CASSSQGGYGYTF
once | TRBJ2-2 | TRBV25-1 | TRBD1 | TGTGCCAGCAGTGACCCCGGACAGGGTCCAACCGGGGAGCTGTTTTTT | CASSDPGQGPTGELFF
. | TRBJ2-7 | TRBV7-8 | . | TGTGCCAGCAGCTTATCCGGGACACCCGGGAACGAGCAGTACTTC | CASSLSGTPGNEQYF
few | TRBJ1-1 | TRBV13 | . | TGTGCCAGCAGCCTAGGTCTCGGTGAAGCTTTCTTT | CASSLGLGEAFF
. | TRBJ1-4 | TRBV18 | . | TGTGCCAGCTCTCAAGACAGGTTAACTAATGAAAAACTGTTTTTT | CASSQDRLTNEKLFF
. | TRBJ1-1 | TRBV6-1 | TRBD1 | TGTGCCAGCAGTGCTATACAGGGGGCCACTGAAGCTTTCTTT | CASSAIQGATEAFF
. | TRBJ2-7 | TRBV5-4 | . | TGTGCCAGCAGCTTTGTTAATAGCGAGCAGTACTTC | CASSFVNSEQYF
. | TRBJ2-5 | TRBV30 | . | TGTGCCTGGAGTTCCCGCGCGGCTAGGACAGTGGTCGGGACCCAGTACTTC | CAWSSRAARTVVGTQYF
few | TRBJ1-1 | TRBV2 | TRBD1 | TGTGCCAGCAGGGAACAGGGGAAGAACACTGAAGCTTTCTTT | CASREQGKNTEAFF
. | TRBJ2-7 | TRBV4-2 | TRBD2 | TGTGCCAGCAGCCAAGAAGGGGATAGCGGGGGGTACTACGAGCAGTACTTC | CASSQEGDSGGYYEQYF
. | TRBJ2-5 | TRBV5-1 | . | TGCGCCAGCAGCTTGGGGGCGGGGGAGACCCAGTACTTC | CASSLGAGETQYF
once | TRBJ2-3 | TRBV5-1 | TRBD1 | TGCGCCAGCAGCCTAGGCCGACAGGGAAACACAGATACGCAGTATTTT | CASSLGRQGNTDTQYF
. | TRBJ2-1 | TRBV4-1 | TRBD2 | TGCGCCAGCAGCCAAGATTGGGAGGGGAGGGAGCAGTTCTTC | CASSQDWEGREQFF
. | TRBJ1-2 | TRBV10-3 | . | TGTGCCATCAGTGAGTCGACGGGGAACTATGGCTACACCTTC | CAISESTGNYGYTF
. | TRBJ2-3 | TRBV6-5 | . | TGTGCCAGCAGAGACTCTCCCACAGATACGCAGTATTTT | CASRDSPTDTQYF
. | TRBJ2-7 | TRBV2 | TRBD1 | TGTGCCAGCAGTGAAGCGCTAGCCGGGACAGGGCGTGGCGAGCAGTACTTC | CASSEALAGTGRGEQYF
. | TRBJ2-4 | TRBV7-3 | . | TGTGCCAGCAGCTTAACAGCGGCAGCGGATAACATTCAGTACTTC | CASSLTAAADNIQYF
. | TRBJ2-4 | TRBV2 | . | TGTGCCAGCAGTGTACCCCCAAGCGGTCAGTACTTC | CASSVPPSGQYF
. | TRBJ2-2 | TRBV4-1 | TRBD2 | TGCGCCAGCAGCCAAGAACCAGGGACCAGGACTAGCGACTCAGAAGCGGGGGAGCTGTTTTTT | CASSQEPGTRTSDSEAGELFF
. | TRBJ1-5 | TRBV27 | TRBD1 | TGTGCCAGCACCTCCCCGGGACAGGGGGCGGATCAGCCCCAGCATTTT | CASTSPGQGADQPQHF
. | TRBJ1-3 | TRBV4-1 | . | TGCGCCAGCAGCCGCGGAGGGAGGGATAGGTCTGGAAACACCATATATTTT | CASSRGGRDRSGNTIYF
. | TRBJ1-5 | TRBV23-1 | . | TGCGCCAGCAGTTTACCCGGTCCAACCAATCAGCCCCAGCATTTT | CASSLPGPTNQPQHF
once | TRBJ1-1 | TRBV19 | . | TGTGCCAGTAGTATTATCGGGAGGGCGAACACTGAAGCTTTCTTT | CASSIIGRANTEAFF
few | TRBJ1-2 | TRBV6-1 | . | TGTGCCAGCAGTGAAGTTGGCAGGACTGACTATGGCTACACCTTC | CASSEVGRTDYGYTF
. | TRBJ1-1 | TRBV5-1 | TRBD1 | TGCGCCAGCAGCCCCGGACAGGGAGTTAAAGCTTTCTTT | CASSPGQGVKAFF
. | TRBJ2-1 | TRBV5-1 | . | TGCGCCAGCAGCTCTCAGGGGAGCTCCTACAATGAGCAGTTCTTC | CASSSQGSSYNEQFF
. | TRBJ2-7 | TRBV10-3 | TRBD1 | TGTGCCACCGCAGGACAGGGGGCAAACGAGCAGTACTTC | CATAGQGANEQYF
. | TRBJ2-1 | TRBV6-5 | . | TGTGCCAGCAGTTACTCGTCCGCTAGCGCCTACAATGAGCAGTTCTTC | CASSYSSASAYNEQFF
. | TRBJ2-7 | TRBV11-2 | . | TGTGCCAGCAGCTTAAGAACAGGGCAGGAGAACGGGCAGTACTTC | CASSLRTGQENGQYF
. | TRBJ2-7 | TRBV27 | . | TGTGCCAGCAGTTCCCTGAGATTTCACGAGCAGTACTTC | CASSSLRFHEQYF
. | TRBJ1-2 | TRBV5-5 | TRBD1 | TGTGCCAGCAGCTTGGCCCCCGGGACAGGGAACTATGGCTACACCTTC | CASSLAPGTGNYGYTF
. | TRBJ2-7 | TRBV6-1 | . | TGTGCCAGCCGTCGAGCGGAGACTTCCTACGAGCAGTACTTC | CASRRAETSYEQYF